These 32 T cell receptor beta chains were sequenced from one sample in a study of vaccination effects on CD4 cells after COVID-19. These receptors have no known antigen. Isolating CD4+ T cells followed 9 to 11 days of culture. Each participant received a vaccine that was either BNT162b2 or mRNA-1273, given as two doses. Libraries were prepared by immunoSEQ multiplex PCR; TCRdb keeps only in-frame clonotypes and omits some of them. There are 50,000 to 80,000 clones in the sample; 70% to 85% occur only once, and 2% to 3% lies in the top ten. Sequences were derived from CD4+ T cells from PBMCs cultured without peptide, sampled after COVID-19 vaccination. These receptors were taken from a human donor who received a COVID-19 vaccine.

This chain uses TRBV2 with TRBJ2-5; D unclear. CDR3 length: 14 amino acids. Germline CDR1 reads SNHLY; CDR2 reads FYNNEI. Trimming took 2 bases from V and 5 from J, leaving 12 bases between them. CDR3 in amino acids: CASSERVSGETQYF. The CDR3, as DNA: TGTGCCAGCAGTGAAAGGGTCTCTGGGGAGACCCAGTACTTC. The entire variable domain, with the rest obtained from reference TRBV2 and TRBJ2-5, is as follows: EPEVTQTPSHQVTQMGQEVILRCVPISNHLYFYWYRQILGQKVEFLVSFYNNEISEKSEIFDDQFSVERPDGSNFTLKIRSTKLEDSAMYFCASSERVSGETQYFGPGTRLLVL.

This rearrangement joins TRBV5-4 to TRBJ2-3, with D tentatively TRBD2 (7 bases). The CDR3 loop spans 17 amino acids. V was trimmed by 4 bases and J by 7 bases, leaving 25 bases between them. Germline assignment: CDR1 SGHNT and CDR2 YYREEE (reference sequence). In nucleotides, the CDR3 is TGTGCCAGCAGCGCGGGATCGGGGGGCCTGCGGGGAAATACGCAGTATTTT. Its protein product is CASSAGSGGLRGNTQYF.

The rearrangement uses TRBV6-2 or TRBV6-3 and TRBJ2-1; 9 positions agree with TRBD2. Per germline, CDR1 MNHEY and CDR2 SVGEGT. This CDR3 is 18 amino acids long. V lost 6 bases, J lost 3 bases, and 15 bases stayed unmatched. The CDR3 DNA is TGTGCCAGCAGCTCACTCCCAACTTCGCGGGGGGGCTACAATGAGCAGTTCTTC. Its protein is CASSSLPTSRGGYNEQFF.

The chain recombines TRBV5-1 with TRBJ2-5; 7 nucleotides agree with TRBD2. Looked up from germline, CDR1 is SGHRS and CDR2 is YFSETQ. V lost 1 base, J lost 3 bases, and 3 bases stayed unmatched. This CDR3 comprises 14 residues. CDR3 bases: TGCGCCAGCAGCTTGACTAGCGCGAAAGAGACCCAGTACTTC. This encodes CASSLTSAKETQYF.

V gene TRBV3-1 (or the pseudogene TRBV3-2) combines with J gene TRBJ1-1; TRBD1 is a possible D gene (5 bases). Germline V CDR1 and CDR2: LGHDT, YNNKEL (reference sequence). V was trimmed by 4 bases and J by 7 bases, leaving 19 bases between them. This CDR3 is 15 amino acids long. The CDR3 sequence: CASSPNGAGRNEAFF. CDR3 bases: TGTGCCAGCAGCCCGAACGGGGCAGGGCGGAATGAAGCTTTCTTT.

This sequence joins TRBV7-3 and TRBJ2-2; maybe TRBD1 (6 bases). Trimming removed 5 bases at V and 1 base at J, with 14 bases between. CDR1 and CDR2 (germline): SGHTA, FQGTGA. The CDR3 is 16 amino acids. In nucleotides, the CDR3 is TGTGCCAGCAGCGTTCTTGGGACAATGAACACCGGGGAGCTGTTTTTT. Residues: CASSVLGTMNTGELFF. The full variable domain, its missing parts supplied by reference TRBV7-3 and TRBJ2-2, is GAGVSQTPSNKVTEKGKYVELRCDPISGHTALYWYRQSLGQGPEFLIYFQGTGAADDSGLPNDRFFAVRPEGSVSTLKIQRTERGDSAVYLCASSVLGTMNTGELFFGEGSRLTVL.

The chain is built from TRBV4-1 and TRBJ2-1; the D is unclear. Trimming pared 0 bases from V and 2 bases from J, leaving 14 bases between. The length of the CDR3 is 17 residues. Germline loops: CDR1 MGHRA, CDR2 YSYEKL. The CDR3 DNA sequence: TGCGCCAGCAGCCAAGATTTGAGAAGTTACCCCTACAATGAGCAGTTCTTC. It translates to CASSQDLRSYPYNEQFF.

This clone was observed a few times. This chain's CDR3 is CASVEQGAGGNQPQHF. CDR3 coding DNA: TGTGCCAGCGTCGAACAGGGGGCAGGGGGCAATCAGCCCCAGCATTTT. The V call is TRBV2, the J call TRBJ1-5; 9 bases align to TRBD1. Germline CDR1 SNHLY, CDR2 FYNNEI. The V segment lost 8 bases and the J segment 2 bases; nucleotides outside the gene matches: 10. The CDR3 is made up of 16 amino acids.

This chain links TRBV6-5 with TRBJ1-3, with 11 bases identical to TRBD1. Germline assignment: CDR1 MNHEY and CDR2 SVGAGI. The ends lost 6 bases at V and 3 bases at J; junction bases unmatched: 1. The CDR3 length is 14 residues. CDR3 bases: TGTGCCAGCAGGGACAGGGGGCTTGGAAACACCATATATTTT. Protein product: CASRDRGLGNTIYF.

The CDR3 loop reads CASSRWGSGQPQHF. The CDR3 DNA reads as TGTGCCAGCAGCCGATGGGGGAGCGGCCAGCCCCAGCATTTT. V usage is TRBV6-5 and J usage is TRBJ1-5; the D gene is possibly TRBD1 (5 bases). Trimming took off 6 bases at V and 7 bases at J, with 16 bases between the two ends. The CDR3 contains 14 residues. CDR1 and CDR2 from the germline V gene are MNHEY and SVGAGI.

The chain links TRBV9 to TRBJ2-7; TRBD1 is a possible D gene (6 bases). The V and J ends lost 10 bases and 5 bases respectively, with 13 bases between them. The germline CDR1 and CDR2 sequences are SGDLS and YYNGEE. This CDR3 has 11 amino acids. CDR3 nucleotides: TGTGCCGAACAGGGTACCCACGAGCAGTACGTC. It codes for CAEQGTHEQYV.

This CDR3 reads CASSTGTAPSTLHF. CDR3 sequence (DNA): TGCGCCAGCAGCACCGGGACAGCCCCCTCTACCCTCCACTTT. The chain combines TRBV5-1 with TRBJ1-6; 7 bases are a match to TRBD1. V gave up 4 bases and J gave up 14 bases; unmatched junction bases: 12. The CDR3 contains 14 residues. CDR1 and CDR2 from the germline V gene are SGHRS and YFSETQ.

The chain carries TRBV7-2 and TRBJ1-5; D is unresolved. The CDR3 runs 13 residues. CDR1 is SGHTA, CDR2 FQGNSA, per germline. The V and J ends lost 1 base and 7 bases respectively, with 8 bases between them. The CDR3 bases are TGTGCCAGCAGCTTAGGCCCGGGACAGCCCCAGCATTTT. Translated: CASSLGPGQPQHF. Looking up the rest from reference TRBV7-2 and TRBJ1-5 gives the full variable domain: GAGVSQSPSNKVTEKGKDVELRCDPISGHTALYWYRQSLGQGLEFLIYFQGNSAPDKSGLPSDRFSAERTGGSVSTLTIQRTQQEDSAVYLCASSLGPGQPQHFGDGTRLSIL.

The gene calls are TRBV27 and TRBJ2-3; D is possibly TRBD1 (6 bases). Germline V CDR1 and CDR2: MNHEY, SMNVEV (reference sequence). The CDR3 has 14 residues. V dropped 7 bases and J dropped 6 bases, with 17 bases sitting between them. CDR3 sequence (DNA): TGTGCCAGCACCCAACAGGGTGCACATGATACGCAGTATTTT. It is translated as CASTQQGAHDTQYF.

The chain recombines TRBV2 with TRBJ2-1; D remains ambiguous. V lost 0 bases and J lost 1, with 7 bases in between. This CDR3 spans 15 amino acids. The V gene's germline CDR1 is SNHLY and CDR2 FYNNEI. The CDR3 sequence: CASSEAGKSYNEQFF. The CDR3 nucleotides are TGTGCCAGCAGTGAAGCTGGGAAGTCCTACAATGAGCAGTTCTTC.

This clone appeared a single time. One end of the junction varies from germline; a read error may be responsible. The genes are TRBV6-5 and TRBJ2-5; TRBD1 might be the D (6 bases). Germline assignment: CDR1 MNHEY and CDR2 SVGAGI. The CDR3 consists of 14 residues. The CDR3 sequence: CASSYRQAQGTQYF. CDR3 DNA: TGTGCCAGCAGTTACCGACAGGCTCAAGGGACCCAGTACTTC.

V usage is TRBV7-2 and J usage is TRBJ2-2; 7 nucleotides match TRBD1. Germline CDR1 is SGHTA and CDR2 is FQGNSA. The trim removed 10 bases at V and 2 bases at J, leaving 7 bases unmatched. The CDR3 has 14 residues. CDR3 region: CANQRDRNTGELFF. The CDR3 nucleotides read TGTGCCAACCAACGGGACAGAAACACCGGGGAGCTGTTTTTT.

The rearrangement uses TRBV7-2 and TRBJ1-2; D call uncertain. V was cut by 0 bases and J by 5 bases, with 16 bases left in between. CDR3 length: 16 residues. Germline V gives CDR1 SGHTA, CDR2 FQGNSA. For the CDR3, the DNA is TGTGCCAGCAGCTTAGCGTCTGTGGCAGCGACATATGGCTACACCTTC. It specifies CASSLASVAATYGYTF.

This chain uses TRBV18 with TRBJ1-5; TRBD1 matches at 8 bases. Looked up from germline, CDR1 is KGHSH and CDR2 is LQKENI. This CDR3 has 15 residues. The trim removed 2 bases at V and 4 bases at J, leaving 4 bases unmatched. CDR3 nucleotides: TGTGCCAGCTCACCAGCTACAGGGGGGAATCAGCCCCAGCATTTT. The encoded protein is CASSPATGGNQPQHF. The whole variable domain, filled in from reference TRBV18 and TRBJ1-5, reads NAGVMQNPRHLVRRRGQEARLRCSPMKGHSHVYWYRQLPEEGLKFMVYLQKENIIDESGMPKERFSAEFPKEGPSILRIQQVVRGDSAAYFCASSPATGGNQPQHFGDGTRLSIL.

The chain couples TRBV5-6 to TRBJ2-1; no definite D call. This CDR3 has 17 amino acids. The germline gives CDR1 SGHDT, CDR2 YYEEEE. V was clipped by 0 bases and J by 0 bases, with 13 bases between them. CDR3 DNA: TGTGCCAGCAGCTTGGCCGGACGGACGAGCTCCTACAATGAGCAGTTCTTC. This translates into CASSLAGRTSSYNEQFF.

This clone has a single count. The gene calls are TRBV11-2 and TRBJ2-5; TRBD2 is a possible D gene (6 bases). The CDR3 extends over 18 amino acids. V was pared by 5 bases and J by 4 bases, with 26 bases between. Germline V gene lookup returns CDR1 SGHAT and CDR2 FQNNGV. CDR3 amino acids: CASSRSMPGTSFAETQYF. The CDR3 nucleotides are TGTGCCAGCAGCCGGTCAATGCCAGGGACTTCGTTTGCAGAGACCCAGTACTTC.

The chain has TRBV15 and TRBJ2-5; perhaps TRBD2 as D (6 bases). Trimming shortened V by 1 base and J by 9 bases, and 18 bases separated the two germline ends. CDR1 is LNHNV and CDR2 is YYDKDF in the germline V gene (reference sequence). The CDR3 extends over 15 amino acids. The CDR3 reads CATSRGDGGPRAQYF. The CDR3 DNA reads as TGTGCCACCAGCAGAGGGGACGGGGGTCCAAGGGCCCAGTACTTC. Full variable domain (remainder filled in from reference TRBV15 and TRBJ2-5): DAMVIQNPRYQVTQFGKPVTLSCSQTLNHNVMYWYQQKSSQAPKLLFHYYDKDFNNEADTPDNFQSRRPNTSFCFLDIRSPGLGDTAMYLCATSRGDGGPRAQYFGPGTRLLVL.

This clone was seen a single time. The genes are TRBV5-1 and TRBJ1-2; D call uncertain. The V gene's germline CDR1 is SGHRS and CDR2 YFSETQ. V lost 4 bases and J lost 4, with 8 bases in between. CDR3 length: 12 residues. DNA of the CDR3: TGCGCCAGCAGCGGTATCGGCTATGGCTACACCTTC. Protein sequence: CASSGIGYGYTF. Drawing the rest from reference TRBV5-1 and TRBJ1-2, the complete variable domain is KAGVTQTPRYLIKTRGQQVTLSCSPISGHRSVSWYQQTPGQGLQFLFEYFSETQRNKGNFPGRFSGRQFSNSRSEMNVSTLELGDSALYLCASSGIGYGYTFGSGTRLTVV.

A few counts support this clone. The rearrangement uses TRBV19 and TRBJ1-1; TRBD1 agrees at 7 bases. This CDR3 is built from 14 residues. Germline V gene lookup returns CDR1 LNHDA and CDR2 SQIVND (reference sequence). V was clipped by 7 bases and J by 4 bases; unmatched bases: 9. This CDR3 is CASTQLRGGTEAFF. In DNA, the CDR3 is TGTGCCAGTACTCAACTCAGGGGGGGCACTGAAGCTTTCTTT.

The V call is TRBV5-4, the J call TRBJ2-7, with 7 bases identical to TRBD1. The V gene end was trimmed by 4 bases and the J gene end by 9 bases; junction bases not matched to a gene: 10. This CDR3 comprises 13 residues. Germline V CDR1 and CDR2: SGHNT, YYREEE (reference sequence). CDR3 nucleotides: TGTGCCAGCAGCAAAAACAGGGGATTCGGGCAGTACGTC. Amino acids: CASSKNRGFGQYV.

The chain recombines TRBV10-3 with TRBJ1-1; perhaps TRBD1 as D (5 bases). Trimming shortened V by 0 bases and J by 3 bases, and 11 bases separated the two germline ends. This CDR3 spans 15 amino acids. Germline lookup yields CDR1 ENHRY and CDR2 SYGVKD. This CDR3 reads CAISESIVGHTEAFF. The CDR3 DNA reads TGTGCCATCAGTGAGTCGATCGTGGGGCACACTGAAGCTTTCTTT.

This chain joins TRBV3-1 (or the pseudogene TRBV3-2) and TRBJ2-2; D gene ambiguous. This CDR3 region has 13 residues. Looked up from germline, CDR1 is LGHDT and CDR2 is YNNKEL (reference sequence). V lost 8 bases and J 0 bases, leaving 7 bases between the germline ends. In DNA form, the CDR3 reads TGTGCCAGCGGGGATGCGAACACCGGGGAGCTGTTTTTT. Encoded protein: CASGDANTGELFF.

The chain links TRBV10-2 to TRBJ2-5; 10 nucleotides align to TRBD2. V gave up 3 bases and J gave up 4 bases; unmatched junction bases: 2. Per the germline V gene, CDR1 is WSHSY and CDR2 is SAAADI. There are 14 residues in the CDR3. The CDR3 is CASSDQRGGETQYF. DNA of the CDR3: TGCGCCAGCAGTGATCAGCGGGGGGGAGAGACCCAGTACTTC.

The gene calls are TRBV3-1 (or the pseudogene TRBV3-2) and TRBJ1-4; 7 nucleotides line up with TRBD1. This CDR3 comprises 16 residues. The J segment lost 5 bases and the V segment lost 3 bases, leaving 9 bases of the junction unmatched. Germline assignment: CDR1 LGHDT and CDR2 YNNKEL (reference sequence). Here the CDR3 reads CASSQSSGQRNEKLFF. The CDR3 region has the DNA TGTGCCAGCAGCCAGAGTTCGGGACAGCGAAATGAAAAACTGTTTTTT.

The rearrangement joins TRBV6-2 or TRBV6-3 to TRBJ2-2; 8 bases align to TRBD2. J gave up 5 bases and V 4 bases, and 6 bases lay outside the gene matches. In germline, CDR1 is MNHEY, CDR2 SVGEGT. The CDR3 covers 15 residues. The CDR3 nucleotides read TGTGCCAGCAGTTGGGCGGGGGGTTATACCGGGGAGCTGTTTTTT. Translation: CASSWAGGYTGELFF.

The gene calls are TRBV30 and TRBJ2-2; weak D call: TRBD1 (6 bases). CDR3 length: 16 residues. The germline CDR1 and CDR2 sequences are GTSNPN and SVGIG (reference sequence). Trimming took 3 bases from V and 3 from J, leaving 17 bases between them. CDR3 protein: CAWSIRQAGYTGELFF. In DNA form, the CDR3 reads TGTGCCTGGAGCATTAGACAGGCCGGTTACACCGGGGAGCTGTTTTTT.

The chain has TRBV5-8 and TRBJ2-3, with TRBD1 matching over 11 bases. Germline CDR1 and CDR2: SGHTS and YDEGEE. Trimming at V came to 7 bases and at J to 3 bases, leaving 13 bases not matched to a gene. The CDR3 extends over 17 amino acids. In nucleotides, the CDR3 is TGTGCCAGCCCAACTTTACCGGGACAGGGGGGAACAGATACGCAGTATTTT. This gives the protein CASPTLPGQGGTDTQYF.